The T cell receptor (beta chain) under discussion was sequenced for a study of T-cell reconstitution after alpha-beta-depleted transplantation in children. Unique molecular identifiers were incorporated during preparation of the TCRbeta library. TCRdb passed the PCR reads through MiXCR, listing each CDR3 protein once. In the table there are fewer than 400,000 distinct CDR3 sequences, around 20% of which are singletons. There are 19 residues in the CDR3. Germline assignment: CDR1 SGHNT and CDR2 YYREEE (reference sequence). Trimming took 1 base from V and 5 from J; bases not matched to a gene: 11. The sequencing here drew on PBMCs from the stem cell graft donor, taken from the stem cell graft. The chain recombines TRBV5-4 with TRBJ2-5, with 16 bases aligning to TRBD2. The receptor comes from a human donor who donated a stem cell graft to a child with acute myeloid leukemia. This CDR3 reads CASSLLAGLAGGAGETQYF. The CDR3, as DNA: TGTGCCAGCAGCTTGTTGGCGGGACTAGCGGGAGGGGCAGGGGAGACCCAGTACTTC.